These 25 T cell receptor beta chains share one sample of origin, sequenced in a study of T cell responses to AZD1222 COVID-19 vaccine. Assay used: immunoSEQ multiplex PCR; TCRdb lists only in-frame clones, some missing. This table holds over 110,000 clones, approximately 93% found once. The specimen was peripheral blood, collected after recovery from COVID-19. These receptors all come from an adult who had recovered from COVID-19.

The gene calls are TRBV30 and TRBJ2-2, with 8 bases that match TRBD2. The CDR3 totals 17 residues. V was clipped by 2 bases and J by 7 bases; unmatched bases: 15. CDR1 and CDR2 (germline): GTSNPN, SVGIG (reference sequence). CDR3 loop: CAWSTLGAGVWIGELFF. The CDR3 DNA reads TGTGCCTGGAGTACCCTCGGAGCGGGAGTATGGATCGGGGAGCTGTTTTTT.

The DNA for the CDR3 is TGTGCCAGCAGTTTACACGGGACAGGGGAGAACTATGGCTACACCTTC. This encodes CASSLHGTGENYGYTF. V usage is TRBV28 and J usage is TRBJ1-2, with 10 nucleotides matching TRBD1. V lost 2 bases to trimming and J lost 2 bases; unmatched junction nucleotides: 5. Germline CDR1 is MDHEN and CDR2 is SYDVKM. The CDR3 spans 16 residues.

This chain connects TRBV19 to TRBJ2-7; TRBD2 aligns across 7 bases. CDR1 LNHDA and CDR2 SQIVND come from the germline V gene (reference sequence). The CDR3 extends over 15 amino acids. V shed 4 bases and J 0 bases; nucleotides not matched to a gene: 6. DNA of the CDR3: TGTGCCAGTAGTACGAGCGGGGCCAGCTCCTACGAGCAGTACTTC. Translation gives CASSTSGASSYEQYF. Full variable domain (outside the CDR3, taken from reference TRBV19 and TRBJ2-7): DGGITQSPKYLFRKEGQNVTLSCEQNLNHDAMYWYRQDPGQGLRLIYYSQIVNDFQKGDIAEGYSVSREKKESFPLTVTSAQKNPTAFYLCASSTSGASSYEQYFGPGTRLTVT.

The genes are TRBV28 and TRBJ2-7; a weak D match, TRBD2 (6 bases). CDR1 MDHEN and CDR2 SYDVKM come from the germline V gene. The V end lost 2 bases, the J end lost 4 bases, and 6 bases lay between the germline ends. This CDR3 contains 12 residues. The CDR3 is CASSLLAYEQYF. The DNA for the CDR3 is TGTGCCAGCAGTTTACTAGCGTACGAGCAGTACTTC.

This chain connects TRBV19 to TRBJ1-6; D possibly corresponds to TRBD1 (5 bases). V was trimmed by 4 bases and J by 11 bases, leaving 15 bases between them. The CDR3 has 14 residues. Germline assignment: CDR1 LNHDA and CDR2 SQIVND (reference sequence). CDR3 sequence: CASSRGVLSPPLHF. Written as DNA, the CDR3 is TGTGCCAGTAGTAGGGGGGTTCTCTCTCCACCCCTCCACTTT.

The rearrangement joins TRBV5-1 to TRBJ1-2; unclear D gene. Per germline, CDR1 SGHRS and CDR2 YFSETQ. Trimming shortened V by 0 bases and J by 1 base, and 16 bases separated the two germline ends. The CDR3 has 17 residues. The CDR3 region has the DNA TGCGCCAGCAGCTTGGGTCTGGGCGAGACTGTTAACTATGGCTACACCTTC. This codes for CASSLGLGETVNYGYTF.

The chain combines TRBV24-1 with TRBJ2-7; D is perhaps TRBD2 (5 bases). The germline gives CDR1 KGHDR, CDR2 SFDVKD. The V end was cut by 10 bases, the J end by 4 bases, with 16 bases between. The CDR3 sequence is 13 residues long. The CDR3: CATSSRPGYEQYF. Here the CDR3 DNA reads TGTGCCACATCCTCTCGACCGGGATACGAGCAGTACTTC.

The chain is built from TRBV5-1 and TRBJ1-6; D possibly corresponds to TRBD1 (6 bases). Trimming took 3 bases from V and 10 from J, leaving 17 bases between them. Germline V gives CDR1 SGHRS, CDR2 YFSETQ. CDR3 length: 15 amino acids. The CDR3 sequence is CASSSAEQGRSPLHF. Written as DNA, the CDR3 is TGCGCCAGCAGCTCGGCGGAACAGGGTCGGTCACCCCTCCACTTT.

The V and J genes are TRBV6-5 and TRBJ2-7, with D tentatively TRBD2 (5 bases). Trimming removed 6 bases from V and 3 bases from J, with 12 bases in between. The CDR3 contains 13 residues. Germline V gene sequence: CDR1 MNHEY, CDR2 SVGAGI. The CDR3 protein is CASSRDMIYEQYF. CDR3 in DNA: TGTGCCAGCAGCCGGGATATGATCTACGAGCAGTACTTC.

The chain uses TRBV29-1 and TRBJ1-1; no firm D call. This CDR3 is built from 13 residues. Trimming pared 2 bases from V and 10 bases from J, leaving 17 bases between. Germline CDR1 and CDR2: SQVTM and ANQGSEA. The CDR3 nucleotides are TGCAGCGTTGAATTGGACGCGCGATCGGCAGCTTTCTTT. It is translated as CSVELDARSAAFF.

The chain uses TRBV30 and TRBJ2-3; the D is unclear. Germline CDR1 reads GTSNPN; CDR2 reads SVGIG (reference sequence). The V gene lost 5 bases and the J gene lost 10 bases, with 16 bases spanning the gap. This CDR3 comprises 12 residues. In DNA, the CDR3 is TGTGCCTGGGATCTCTCACTCGGATCGCAGTATTTT. This sequence encodes CAWDLSLGSQYF.

This sequence joins TRBV24-1 and TRBJ1-2; D not resolved. Trimming removed 4 bases at V and 4 bases at J, with 18 bases between. This CDR3 comprises 16 residues. The germline V gene has CDR1 KGHDR and CDR2 SFDVKD. CDR3 DNA: TGTGCCACCAGTGACCCTAAGGATGCAGGAATCTATGGCTACACCTTC. This gives the protein CATSDPKDAGIYGYTF.

The chain couples TRBV14 to TRBJ2-1; D uncertain. This CDR3 has 17 amino acids. Germline V gene data show CDR1 as SGHDN and CDR2 as FVKESK. V lost 1 base to trimming and J lost 0 bases, with 13 bases between them. CDR3 DNA: TGTGCCAGCAGCCAAGTCCGAAGCTTCCTCTCCTACAATGAGCAGTTCTTC. This encodes CASSQVRSFLSYNEQFF.

The chain links TRBV20-1 to TRBJ2-3; D uncertain. Trimming took 6 bases from V and 0 from J, leaving 7 bases between them. The germline V gene has CDR1 DFQATT and CDR2 SNEGSKA (reference sequence). There are 12 residues in the CDR3. DNA for the CDR3: TGCAGTGCAAGTGGGAGCACAGATACGCAGTATTTT. Translation gives CSASGSTDTQYF.

The chain recombines TRBV9 with TRBJ2-7; no firm D call. The CDR3 runs to 13 residues. The germline CDR1 and CDR2 sequences are SGDLS and YYNGEE. V was trimmed by 0 bases and J by 6 bases, leaving 10 bases between them. In DNA form, the CDR3 reads TGTGCCAGCAGCGTAGTTGGGCTTGGCGAGCAGTACTTC. Translating it yields CASSVVGLGEQYF.

The rearrangement uses TRBV5-1 and TRBJ1-1; D not certain. The CDR3 has 13 residues. Germline V gene data show CDR1 as SGHRS and CDR2 as YFSETQ. The V end lost 1 base, the J end lost 1 base, and 5 bases lay between the germline ends. The CDR3 DNA is TGCGCCAGCAGCTTGATGGGGAACACTGAAGCTTTCTTT. Translated, it gives CASSLMGNTEAFF. Filled out from reference TRBV5-1 and TRBJ1-1, the complete variable domain reads KAGVTQTPRYLIKTRGQQVTLSCSPISGHRSVSWYQQTPGQGLQFLFEYFSETQRNKGNFPGRFSGRQFSNSRSEMNVSTLELGDSALYLCASSLMGNTEAFFGQGTRLTVV.

The chain combines TRBV30 with TRBJ1-4; D perhaps matches TRBD1 (5 bases). The CDR3 is 13 residues long. The germline gives CDR1 GTSNPN, CDR2 SVGIG (reference sequence). The V gene lost 2 bases and the J gene lost 6 bases, with 10 bases spanning the gap. The CDR3 DNA sequence: TGTGCCTGGAGTATACGCAGGGATGAAAAACTGTTTTTT. It is translated as CAWSIRRDEKLFF.

The V call is TRBV16, the J call TRBJ1-2; no reliable D call. The CDR3 covers 14 residues. V gave up 0 bases and J gave up 4 bases, with 9 bases separating them. Germline values: CDR1 KGHSY, CDR2 FQNENV. Here the CDR3 reads CASSQSITGYGYTF. The CDR3 region has the DNA TGTGCCAGCAGCCAATCCATAACGGGCTATGGCTACACCTTC.

The CDR3 DNA reads TGCGCCAGCAGCGACGGGACAGGACGGGTCTCTGAGCAGTTCTTC. This sequence encodes CASSDGTGRVSEQFF. The V call is TRBV5-1, the J call TRBJ2-1; 8 nucleotides match TRBD1. V gave up 4 bases and J gave up 9 bases; unmatched junction bases: 12. The CDR3 contains 15 residues. In germline, CDR1 is SGHRS, CDR2 YFSETQ.

This chain connects TRBV5-6 to TRBJ1-2; TRBD1 agrees at 10 bases. This CDR3 is 13 amino acids long. Trimming at V came to 4 bases and at J to 7 bases, leaving 4 bases not matched to a gene. CDR1 is SGHDT and CDR2 is YYEEEE in the germline V gene. This CDR3 is CASSQTGGSGYTF. As DNA, the CDR3 is TGTGCCAGCAGCCAGACAGGGGGCTCTGGCTACACCTTC.

Only one count was recorded for this clone. This chain uses TRBV28 with TRBJ2-7; the D gene is possibly TRBD1 (6 bases). The ends were cut back, 11 bases at V and 7 bases at J, with 15 bases in the middle. This CDR3 is built from 11 residues. The germline V gene has CDR1 MDHEN and CDR2 SYDVKM. The DNA of the CDR3 is TGTGCCTCCCAGGACAGCGTAGAGCAGTACTTC. It codes for CASQDSVEQYF.

This sequence joins TRBV7-8 and TRBJ2-2; D uncertain. Germline CDR1 and CDR2: SGHVS and FQNEAQ. The CDR3 covers 13 residues. V was shortened by 4 bases and J by 3 bases, with 6 bases between the two germline ends. The CDR3 coding sequence is TGTGCCAGCAGCTCTAGTGACACCGGGGAGCTGTTTTTT. Its protein product is CASSSSDTGELFF. The complete variable domain, with remaining parts taken from reference TRBV7-8 and TRBJ2-2, reads GAGVSQSPRYKVAKRGQDVALRCDPISGHVSLFWYQQALGQGPEFLTYFQNEAQLDKSGLPSDRFFAERPEGSVSTLKIQRTQQEDSAVYLCASSSSDTGELFFGEGSRLTVL.

This clone was observed a single time. The genes are TRBV6-2 or TRBV6-3 and TRBJ2-7; D unresolved. Germline CDR1 MNHEY, CDR2 SVGEGT. The CDR3 extends over 13 amino acids. V shed 5 bases and J shed 2 bases, with 10 bases lying between them. The CDR3 sequence: CASSLRLPYEQYF. The CDR3 region has the DNA TGTGCCAGCAGTCTCCGACTGCCCTACGAGCAGTACTTC.

The chain has TRBV5-1 and TRBJ2-3; D remains ambiguous. V dropped 0 bases and J dropped 2 bases, with 7 bases sitting between them. The CDR3 consists of 14 residues. Germline CDR1 is SGHRS and CDR2 is YFSETQ. The CDR3 spells CASSLELLTDTQYF. The CDR3 DNA reads as TGCGCCAGCAGCTTGGAACTTCTCACAGATACGCAGTATTTT.

This clone has a single count. The chain uses TRBV5-1 and TRBJ2-5; 7 nucleotides line up with TRBD1. J lost 2 bases, V lost 0 bases, and 7 bases had no gene match. The CDR3 loop spans 16 amino acids. Germline CDR1 is SGHRS and CDR2 is YFSETQ. The CDR3 loop reads CASSLGMRQGQETQYF. The CDR3 nucleotides are TGCGCCAGCAGCTTGGGAATGCGACAGGGTCAAGAGACCCAGTACTTC.